Following are 31 T cell receptor beta chains from one sample sequenced in a study of response to subunit inactivated influenza vaccine. TCRdb called the RT-PCR reads again in MiXCR, with one record for every CDR3 protein. The sample lists about 480,000 distinct CDR3 sequences, roughly 11% occurring once. The specimen comprised PBMCs from blood, sampled 45 days after vaccination. Receptors originate from a man aged 45-65 years who received an inactivated influenza vaccine.

The sample holds a few counts of this clonotype. The chain carries TRBV5-1 and TRBJ2-7; D is undetermined. V lost 5 bases and J 7 bases, leaving 13 bases between the germline ends. Germline loops: CDR1 SGHRS, CDR2 YFSETQ. CDR3 length: 12 amino acids. This CDR3 is CASSIPPEEQYF. The CDR3 region has the DNA TGCGCCAGCAGTATCCCCCCTGAAGAGCAGTACTTC.

The table lists this clonotype with a few counts. The chain uses TRBV10-3 and TRBJ2-3; D might be TRBD1 (6 bases). This CDR3 has 17 amino acids. CDR1 and CDR2 from the germline V gene are ENHRY and SYGVKD. The V end was cut by 10 bases, the J end by 7 bases, with 30 bases between. For the CDR3, the DNA is TGTGCCACAGATCCCCGACAGGTTGGGGGTGCTAAACATACGCAGTATTTT. This sequence encodes CATDPRQVGGAKHTQYF.

This chain links TRBV6-5 with TRBJ2-1; TRBD2 matches 7 bases. Germline lookup yields CDR1 MNHEY and CDR2 SVGAGI. The CDR3 contains 17 residues. V shed 3 bases and J 5 bases; nucleotides not matched to a gene: 13. CDR3 in amino acids: CASSYRTLAGENNEQFF. The CDR3 DNA sequence: TGTGCCAGCAGTTATAGGACCCTCGCGGGGGAAAACAATGAGCAGTTCTTC.

V gene TRBV5-5 combines with J gene TRBJ2-2, with D hard to call. Per the germline V gene, CDR1 is SGHKS and CDR2 is YYEKEE (reference sequence). This CDR3 is built from 14 residues. V was shortened by 4 bases and J by 2 bases, with 9 bases between the two germline ends. The CDR3 nucleotides read TGTGCCAGCAGCCAACTACCTAACACCGGGGAGCTGTTTTTT. It translates to CASSQLPNTGELFF.

The chain links TRBV12-3 or TRBV12-4 to TRBJ2-6, with D tentatively TRBD1 or TRBD2 (6 bases each). V lost 2 bases and J 0 bases, leaving 20 bases between the germline ends. The CDR3 length is 20 residues. CDR3 sequence reads: CASSLLIGGRSDSGANVLTF. The DNA of the CDR3 is TGTGCCAGCAGTTTACTGATCGGGGGCAGATCCGACTCTGGGGCCAACGTCCTGACTTTC.

This clonotype has more than one count but fewer than ten. The gene calls are TRBV3-1 and TRBJ2-7; a possible D gene is TRBD2 (6 bases). Germline assignment: CDR1 LGHDT and CDR2 YNNKEL (reference sequence). V was trimmed by 7 bases and J by 2 bases, leaving 18 bases between them. The CDR3 is 15 residues long. The DNA of the CDR3 is TGTGCCAGCACCCGGGGAGGTTCATCGACCTACGAGCAGTACTTC. It codes for CASTRGGSSTYEQYF.

This chain joins TRBV5-6 and TRBJ2-3; TRBD1 is a possible D gene (6 bases). In germline, CDR1 is SGHDT, CDR2 YYEEEE. The V end was cut by 5 bases, the J end by 2 bases, with 21 bases between. The CDR3 sequence is 17 residues long. CDR3 bases: TGTGCCAGCAGGTACTGGGGCCGGGACATGTACACAGATACGCAGTATTTT. It yields the protein CASRYWGRDMYTDTQYF.

This chain links TRBV4-1 with TRBJ2-7; a weak D match, TRBD1 (6 bases). Germline V gives CDR1 MGHRA, CDR2 YSYEKL. V was cut by 2 bases and J by 0 bases, with 11 bases left in between. The CDR3 length is 15 residues. The CDR3 nucleotides read TGCGCCAGCAGCCAAACACAGGGAAGCTCCTACGAGCAGTACTTC. Residues: CASSQTQGSSYEQYF.

In its sample, this clonotype was seen many times. The CDR3 protein is CASSLLGEPQHF. CDR3 sequence (DNA): TGTGCCAGCAGTTTATTAGGGGAGCCCCAGCATTTT. V usage is TRBV27 and J usage is TRBJ1-5; D might be TRBD1 (5 bases). The CDR3 has 12 amino acids. The V end lost 1 base, the J end lost 8 bases, and 6 bases lay between the germline ends. Germline CDR1 and CDR2: MNHEY and SMNVEV (reference sequence).

The table lists this clonotype with many counts. The gene calls are TRBV4-2 and TRBJ2-7; 12 positions agree with TRBD2. J lost 3 bases, V lost 3 bases, and 18 bases had no gene match. The CDR3 sequence is 20 residues long. From germline, CDR1 is LGHNA and CDR2 YNFKEQ. The CDR3 DNA follows: TGTGCCAGCAGCCATACCAAGATAGGACTAGCGGGATCACTAGGCTACGAGCAGTACTTC. Translated, it gives CASSHTKIGLAGSLGYEQYF.

The chain employs TRBV4-3 and TRBJ2-1; TRBD2 might be the D (6 bases). This CDR3 contains 16 residues. Germline values: CDR1 LGHNA, CDR2 YSLEER. V gave up 0 bases and J gave up 4 bases, with 13 bases separating them. The CDR3 sequence: CASSQDFGGRYNEQFF. CDR3 DNA: TGCGCCAGCAGCCAAGATTTCGGGGGAAGGTACAATGAGCAGTTCTTC.

This clonotype has only a few counts. CDR3: CASSYSGTGGKQFF. Here the CDR3 DNA reads TGTGCCAGCAGTTACTCCGGGACTGGAGGAAAACAGTTCTTC. The chain has TRBV6-5 and TRBJ2-1; the D gene is possibly TRBD2 (6 bases). This CDR3 contains 14 residues. The germline V and J ends were trimmed by 0 bases and 13 bases, with 16 bases remaining between them. Germline CDR1 reads MNHEY; CDR2 reads SVGAGI.

This rearrangement joins TRBV5-1 to TRBJ2-7; the match to TRBD2 covers 7 bases. With 5 bases clipped from V and 5 bases from J, the junction kept 10 bases outside the gene matches. The CDR3 has 14 amino acids. Germline V gene lookup returns CDR1 SGHRS and CDR2 YFSETQ. CDR3 nucleotide sequence: TGCGCCAGCAGTCCTGGGGGGGACCCAAACGAGCAGTACTTC. Translating it yields CASSPGGDPNEQYF. Full variable domain (missing parts from reference TRBV5-1 and TRBJ2-7): KAGVTQTPRYLIKTRGQQVTLSCSPISGHRSVSWYQQTPGQGLQFLFEYFSETQRNKGNFPGRFSGRQFSNSRSEMNVSTLELGDSALYLCASSPGGDPNEQYFGPGTRLTVT.

The chain uses TRBV28 and TRBJ2-7; D ambiguous. V was clipped by 3 bases and J by 0 bases, with 12 bases between them. The CDR3 is 15 residues long. Germline assignment: CDR1 MDHEN and CDR2 SYDVKM. The CDR3 region is CASSFEDRLSYEQYF. The CDR3 DNA reads as TGTGCCAGCAGTTTTGAAGACCGACTCTCCTACGAGCAGTACTTC.

There are a few counts of this clonotype. The chain links TRBV7-9 to TRBJ2-1; perhaps TRBD2 as D (6 bases). This CDR3 is 13 amino acids long. V dropped 4 bases and J dropped 6 bases, with 10 bases sitting between them. The germline V gene encodes CDR1 SEHNR and CDR2 FQNEAQ (reference sequence). The CDR3 loop reads CASSSVTSNEQFF. The CDR3 DNA sequence: TGTGCCAGCAGCTCGGTGACTAGCAATGAGCAGTTCTTC.

There are a few counts of this clonotype. This chain uses TRBV21-1 with TRBJ2-1; the table's D call, TRBD2, has no DNA check behind it. TRBV21-1 is a pseudogene segment. The CDR3 covers 17 residues. DNA for the CDR3: TGTGCCAGCACCAATGGAGGGACTAGCGGGAGTTACAATGAGCAGTTCTTC. Its translation is CASTNGGTSGSYNEQFF.

The chain combines TRBV4-2 with TRBJ2-1; 7 nucleotides line up with TRBD1. Unmatched junction bases numbered 4, after V lost 0 bases and J lost 2 bases. The CDR3 has 16 amino acids. Germline CDR1 LGHNA, CDR2 YNFKEQ. The CDR3 region is CASSQDQGDPYNEQFF. CDR3 DNA: TGTGCCAGCAGCCAAGATCAGGGGGACCCCTACAATGAGCAGTTCTTC.

Turning to this clonotype: A read error may account for a junction end that differs from germline. The CDR3 sequence is CCARGDRTRRNQPQHF. For the CDR3, the DNA is TGCTGTGCTAGAGGTGACAGGACCCGGAGGAATCAGCCCCAGCATTTT. The chain links TRBV20-1 to TRBJ1-5; D possibly corresponds to TRBD1 (6 bases). The germline V gene has CDR1 DFQATT and CDR2 SNEGSKA (reference sequence). The CDR3 is 16 amino acids.

This clonotype was seen many times. The J gene is TRBJ2-5, the V gene TRBV11-2, with D possibly matching TRBD2 (6 bases). The CDR3 is 19 residues long. CDR1 and CDR2 from the germline V gene are SGHAT and FQNNGV. V lost 3 bases and J 1 base, leaving 24 bases between the germline ends. The CDR3 spells CASSFRVAGSLRPQETQYF. The CDR3 bases are TGTGCCAGCAGCTTTCGAGTGGCGGGAAGTCTCCGGCCCCAAGAGACCCAGTACTTC.

This clonotype showed up many times. The V call is TRBV20-1, the J call TRBJ2-7; D remains ambiguous. CDR3 length: 13 amino acids. Germline CDR1 reads DFQATT; CDR2 reads SNEGSKA (reference sequence). V was shortened by 0 bases and J by 0 bases, with 6 bases between the two germline ends. This CDR3 is CSARDWSSYEQYF. CDR3 sequence (DNA): TGCAGTGCTAGAGATTGGTCCTCCTACGAGCAGTACTTC.

As regards this clonotype: The junction and the germline gene differ at one end; a read error may be behind it. The CDR3 loop is CASSPGTEYILDF. CDR3 bases: TGCGCCAGCAGCCCAGGGACAGAATATATCTTAGACTTC. The chain links TRBV5-1 to TRBJ2-1; 7 bases are a match to TRBD1. In germline, CDR1 is SGHRS, CDR2 YFSETQ. This CDR3 has 13 residues.

The chain joins TRBV7-9 to TRBJ2-5; D ambiguous. CDR3 length: 14 residues. CDR1 and CDR2 from the germline V gene are SEHNR and FQNEAQ (reference sequence). Trimming removed 5 bases at V and 4 bases at J, with 14 bases between. The CDR3 coding sequence is TGTGCCAGCAGCCTACTGGGGATAACAGAGACCCAGTACTTC. Amino acid sequence: CASSLLGITETQYF.

This clonotype was recorded at least ten times. Here the CDR3 reads CASSLDGRFTDTQYF. CDR3 nucleotide sequence: TGTGCCAGCAGTTTAGATGGGCGGTTCACAGATACGCAGTATTTT. The chain links TRBV12-3 or TRBV12-4 to TRBJ2-3; no firm D call. With 1 base removed from V and 2 bases from J, the gap between germline ends came to 10 bases. The CDR3 runs to 15 residues.

This rearrangement joins TRBV7-2 to TRBJ2-5, with a weak D call TRBD2 (6 bases). CDR1 and CDR2 (germline): SGHTA, FQGNSA. This CDR3 is built from 15 residues. Trimming stripped 3 bases from V and 2 bases from J, with 13 bases between. The CDR3 bases are TGTGCCAGCAGCTTCGATCGGGGGAAACAAGAGACCCAGTACTTC. This codes for CASSFDRGKQETQYF.

This clonotype has a count of ten or more. This chain uses TRBV6-5 with TRBJ1-2; D is unresolved. Per the germline V gene, CDR1 is MNHEY and CDR2 is SVGAGI. The CDR3 consists of 14 residues. V dropped 0 bases and J dropped 3 bases, with 8 bases sitting between them. The DNA of the CDR3 is TGTGCCAGCAGTTACTCGGCAGATTACTATGGCTACACCTTC. As protein: CASSYSADYYGYTF.

This clonotype was counted at least ten times. The chain joins TRBV6-6 to TRBJ2-7; TRBD1 matches at 9 bases. The CDR3 spans 12 residues. After removal of 6 bases from V and 5 bases from J, the junction contained 2 bases not matched to a gene. Germline V gene lookup returns CDR1 MNHNY and CDR2 SVGAGI (reference sequence). The CDR3 DNA is TGTGCCAGCAGGACAGGGGGGAACGAGCAGTACTTC. Encoded protein: CASRTGGNEQYF.

This chain joins TRBV7-6 and TRBJ1-1; D not resolved. The CDR3 contains 16 residues. With 2 bases removed from V and 4 bases from J, the gap between germline ends came to 17 bases. Germline CDR1 reads SGHVS; CDR2 reads FNYEAQ. CDR3 DNA sequence: TGTGCCAGCAGCTTAATGGCGCCGACACGAGGCACTGAAGCTTTCTTT. This encodes CASSLMAPTRGTEAFF.

This clonotype was detected only a few times. The chain employs TRBV5-6 and TRBJ2-7; 7 nucleotides line up with TRBD2. Germline CDR1 SGHDT, CDR2 YYEEEE. Losses at the gene ends were 3 bases for V and 2 bases for J; bases not matched to a gene: 8. The CDR3 loop spans 15 amino acids. CDR3 residues: CASSSGLRGPYEQYF. The CDR3 nucleotides are TGTGCCAGCAGCTCGGGACTAAGGGGCCCCTACGAGCAGTACTTC.

V is TRBV10-3 and J is TRBJ2-5, with 8 nucleotides matching TRBD1. The CDR3 covers 16 residues. Germline V lookup: CDR1 ENHRY, CDR2 SYGVKD. V was clipped by 0 bases and J by 3 bases; unmatched bases: 6. The CDR3 sequence is CAISESTTGVKETQYF. Written as DNA, the CDR3 is TGTGCCATCAGTGAGTCGACGACAGGGGTGAAAGAGACCCAGTACTTC.

J is TRBJ2-6 and V is TRBV20-1, with D perhaps given as TRBD1 or TRBD2 (6 bases each). The CDR3 sequence is 15 residues long. CDR1 is DFQATT and CDR2 is SNEGSKA in the germline V gene (reference sequence). The V end lost 0 bases, the J end lost 4 bases, and 10 bases lay between the germline ends. Written as DNA, the CDR3 is TGCAGTGCTAGAGATTCGGGGGCCGGGGCCAACGTCCTGACTTTC. Translation: CSARDSGAGANVLTF.

This clonotype came up a few times. The J gene is TRBJ2-3, the V gene TRBV5-1; 8 positions match TRBD2. CDR1 and CDR2 (germline): SGHRS, YFSETQ. This CDR3 region has 15 residues. J was trimmed by 4 bases and V by 7 bases; bases with no gene match: 11. This CDR3 is CASSRSAGVPDTQYF. Written as DNA, the CDR3 is TGCGCCAGCTCGCGGTCAGCGGGAGTCCCAGATACGCAGTATTTT.